The rows below give T cell receptor beta chains drawn from one sample of a study of shared clonotypes between healthy human individuals. Repertoires were generated with immunoSEQ multiplex PCR, while TCRdb's copy carries only in-frame clones and drops some. The sample has some 1,900,000 clones; approximately 94% are singletons. The sample comprised naive CD8+ T cells sorted from blood. The source of these receptors is a man aged 18 to 30 in good health. Both conserved end residues are part of each CDR3. Each record gives: V gene, clone size, J gene, D gene, CDR3 DNA, CDR3 protein. The D gene is left open where the match is weak. Clone size is shown for a subset of rows, as once, few, many or a class of expanded clone.

V gene: TRBV15
clone size: .
J gene: TRBJ2-3
D gene: TRBD2
CDR3 DNA: TGTGCCACCAGCTCCGGGCGGGAGGGCCTCACAGATACGCAGTATTTT
CDR3 protein: CATSSGREGLTDTQYF

V gene: TRBV30
clone size: .
J gene: TRBJ1-5
D gene: .
CDR3 DNA: TGTGCCTGGAGTAAAGGTGCAGTAAGCAATCAGCCCCAGCATTTT
CDR3 protein: CAWSKGAVSNQPQHF

V gene: TRBV7-9
clone size: .
J gene: TRBJ2-6
D gene: TRBD1
CDR3 DNA: TGTGCCAGCAGCTTAAGTGGGACAGGTGGTGGGGCCAACGTCCTGACTTTC
CDR3 protein: CASSLSGTGGGANVLTF

V gene: TRBV29-1
clone size: .
J gene: TRBJ2-5
D gene: .
CDR3 DNA: TGCAGCGTTGAACCAAGGGACGGACTGGGGGAGACCCAGTACTTC
CDR3 protein: CSVEPRDGLGETQYF

V gene: TRBV6-6
clone size: .
J gene: TRBJ2-5
D gene: .
CDR3 DNA: TGTGCCAGCAGTCCCCTGGCAGGGTCGTTCGAAGAGACCCAGTACTTC
CDR3 protein: CASSPLAGSFEETQYF

V gene: TRBV11-2
clone size: .
J gene: TRBJ2-7
D gene: TRBD1
CDR3 DNA: TGTGCCAGCAGCTTAGATGAATTGGGACAGGGTGTCTACGAGCAGTACTTC
CDR3 protein: CASSLDELGQGVYEQYF

V gene: TRBV5-4
clone size: once
J gene: TRBJ1-1
D gene: .
CDR3 DNA: TGTGCCAGCAGCTTGGGAGGAACAGACACTGAAGCTTTCTTT
CDR3 protein: CASSLGGTDTEAFF

V gene: TRBV2
clone size: .
J gene: TRBJ2-7
D gene: .
CDR3 DNA: TGTGCCAGCCACGGCTACGAGCAGTACTTC
CDR3 protein: CASHGYEQYF

V gene: TRBV27
clone size: .
J gene: TRBJ2-3
D gene: .
CDR3 DNA: TGTGCCAGCAGTTTTTGGGCATTGGCGGATACGCAGTATTTT
CDR3 protein: CASSFWALADTQYF

V gene: TRBV27
clone size: .
J gene: TRBJ2-2
D gene: .
CDR3 DNA: TGTGCCAGCAGTTTCCAGGGCAACACCGGGGAGCTGTTTTTT
CDR3 protein: CASSFQGNTGELFF

V gene: TRBV27
clone size: .
J gene: TRBJ1-5
D gene: .
CDR3 DNA: TGTGCCAGCAGTTTACTCTCCGGGGGGGTAGGTCAGCCCCAGCATTTT
CDR3 protein: CASSLLSGGVGQPQHF

V gene: TRBV6-6
clone size: .
J gene: TRBJ1-1
D gene: .
CDR3 DNA: TGTGCCAGCAGTCCGAGGGGAGGGTTCGGGACTGAAGCTTTCTTT
CDR3 protein: CASSPRGGFGTEAFF

V gene: TRBV2
clone size: .
J gene: TRBJ2-1
D gene: .
CDR3 DNA: TGTGCCAGCAGTGAACGTGCGAATGAGCAGTTCTTC
CDR3 protein: CASSERANEQFF

V gene: TRBV7-9
clone size: .
J gene: TRBJ2-1
D gene: .
CDR3 DNA: TGTGCCAGCAGCTTGGGAGACTCCGGGACCAGCGGATTCTTC
CDR3 protein: CASSLGDSGTSGFF

V gene: TRBV11-2
clone size: .
J gene: TRBJ2-1
D gene: .
CDR3 DNA: TGTGCCAGCAGCCTCCTGGCGTACAATGAGCAGTTCTTC
CDR3 protein: CASSLLAYNEQFF

V gene: TRBV6-1
clone size: .
J gene: TRBJ1-1
D gene: .
CDR3 DNA: TGTGCCAGCAGACCGGGGAACACTGAAGCTTTCTTT
CDR3 protein: CASRPGNTEAFF

V gene: TRBV18
clone size: .
J gene: TRBJ1-1
D gene: .
CDR3 DNA: TGTGCCAGCTTCGGAGAGGCATCCACTGAAGCTTTCTTT
CDR3 protein: CASFGEASTEAFF

V gene: TRBV19
clone size: .
J gene: TRBJ1-4
D gene: .
CDR3 DNA: TGTGCCAGTAGTTCGACGGACTTCTACCCAACTAATGAAAAACTGTTTTTT
CDR3 protein: CASSSTDFYPTNEKLFF

V gene: TRBV28
clone size: .
J gene: TRBJ2-2
D gene: .
CDR3 DNA: TGTGCCAGCAGCGGACTCGCTCCGAACACCGGGGAGCTGTTTTTT
CDR3 protein: CASSGLAPNTGELFF

V gene: TRBV27
clone size: .
J gene: TRBJ2-5
D gene: TRBD1
CDR3 DNA: TGTGCCAGCAGTGGAGGGACAGGGCCACAAGAGACCCAGTACTTC
CDR3 protein: CASSGGTGPQETQYF

V gene: TRBV4-2
clone size: .
J gene: TRBJ1-5
D gene: .
CDR3 DNA: TGTGCCAGCAGCCAAGAGGGGTTACTTAGCAATCAGCCCCAGCATTTT
CDR3 protein: CASSQEGLLSNQPQHF

V gene: TRBV6-4
clone size: .
J gene: TRBJ1-5
D gene: .
CDR3 DNA: TGTGCCAGCAGTCCGTCGGCAGATAGCAATCAGCCCCAGCATTTT
CDR3 protein: CASSPSADSNQPQHF

V gene: TRBV9
clone size: .
J gene: TRBJ2-7
D gene: TRBD1
CDR3 DNA: TGTGCCAGCAGCGTAGGGATAGGGGGACAGGGAGGCTCTGGGGAGCAGTACTTC
CDR3 protein: CASSVGIGGQGGSGEQYF

V gene: TRBV6-5
clone size: .
J gene: TRBJ2-5
D gene: TRBD1
CDR3 DNA: TGTGCCAGCACCGGGACAGGGCAAGAGACCCAGTACTTC
CDR3 protein: CASTGTGQETQYF

V gene: TRBV5-8
clone size: .
J gene: TRBJ2-7
D gene: .
CDR3 DNA: TGTGCCAGCAGCTTTACCCAACCAGATTTCTACGAGCAGTACTTC
CDR3 protein: CASSFTQPDFYEQYF

V gene: TRBV27
clone size: once
J gene: TRBJ1-2
D gene: .
CDR3 DNA: TGTGCCAGCAGTCCCGGAGAAGTATACTATGGCTACACCTTC
CDR3 protein: CASSPGEVYYGYTF

V gene: TRBV7-2
clone size: .
J gene: TRBJ2-3
D gene: TRBD2
CDR3 DNA: TGTGCCAGCAGCCCAACTAGCGGGGATAGTTTGGATACGCAGTATTTT
CDR3 protein: CASSPTSGDSLDTQYF

V gene: TRBV7-2
clone size: .
J gene: TRBJ1-1
D gene: .
CDR3 DNA: TGTGCCAGCAGCCCGGACGGATATATGAACACTGAAGCTTTCTTT
CDR3 protein: CASSPDGYMNTEAFF

V gene: TRBV7-9
clone size: few
J gene: TRBJ1-6
D gene: .
CDR3 DNA: TGTGCCAGCAGCTCTGGACCTGATTCACCCCTCCACTTT
CDR3 protein: CASSSGPDSPLHF

V gene: TRBV6-5
clone size: .
J gene: TRBJ1-2
D gene: .
CDR3 DNA: TGTGCCAGCAGTTCCCCCAACAGCGATTATGGCTACACCTTC
CDR3 protein: CASSSPNSDYGYTF

V gene: TRBV11-2
clone size: .
J gene: TRBJ2-5
D gene: .
CDR3 DNA: TGTGCCAGCAGCGACGACCGACACCCCCAAGAGACCCAGTACTTC
CDR3 protein: CASSDDRHPQETQYF

V gene: TRBV2
clone size: .
J gene: TRBJ2-3
D gene: .
CDR3 DNA: TGTGCCAGCAGTGAATTAGGCAGCGGTACTAGCACAGATACGCAGTATTTT
CDR3 protein: CASSELGSGTSTDTQYF

V gene: TRBV5-5
clone size: .
J gene: TRBJ2-6
D gene: .
CDR3 DNA: TGTGCCAGCAGCTTGGAGGCAGGAGAGGCCAACGTCCTGACTTTC
CDR3 protein: CASSLEAGEANVLTF

V gene: TRBV5-6
clone size: .
J gene: TRBJ2-7
D gene: .
CDR3 DNA: TGTGCCAGCAGCAGCACAGGAGCCTACGAGCAGTACTTC
CDR3 protein: CASSSTGAYEQYF

V gene: TRBV7-9
clone size: .
J gene: TRBJ1-5
D gene: .
CDR3 DNA: TGTGCCAGCAGCTCGCATCGAGGGGGGGATCTCCAGCCCCAGCATTTT
CDR3 protein: CASSSHRGGDLQPQHF

V gene: TRBV6-7
clone size: .
J gene: TRBJ2-1
D gene: .
CDR3 DNA: TGTGCCAGCATAGGCGATGAGCAGTTCTTC
CDR3 protein: CASIGDEQFF

V gene: TRBV5-8
clone size: once
J gene: TRBJ2-7
D gene: .
CDR3 DNA: TGTGCCAGCAGTCCGGACAGCTACGAGCAGTACTTC
CDR3 protein: CASSPDSYEQYF

V gene: TRBV6-5
clone size: once
J gene: TRBJ1-1
D gene: TRBD1
CDR3 DNA: TGTGCCAGCCGCCTTCAACAGGGGCTGAACACTGAAGCTTTCTTT
CDR3 protein: CASRLQQGLNTEAFF

V gene: TRBV7-9
clone size: .
J gene: TRBJ1-1
D gene: TRBD1
CDR3 DNA: TGTGCCAGCAGATCCTCCGGGACAGCGAACACTGAAGCTTTCTTT
CDR3 protein: CASRSSGTANTEAFF

V gene: TRBV27
clone size: .
J gene: TRBJ2-3
D gene: TRBD2
CDR3 DNA: TGTGCCAGCAGTTTATTAGCGGGAGGGGGAGATACGCAGTATTTT
CDR3 protein: CASSLLAGGGDTQYF

V gene: TRBV29-1
clone size: once
J gene: TRBJ1-1
D gene: .
CDR3 DNA: TGCAGCGTTGAGGACCAGAACACTGAAGCTTTCTTT
CDR3 protein: CSVEDQNTEAFF

V gene: TRBV7-9
clone size: .
J gene: TRBJ1-1
D gene: .
CDR3 DNA: TGTGCCAGCAGCTTAGTCAGGGGAGACACTGAAGCTTTCTTT
CDR3 protein: CASSLVRGDTEAFF

V gene: TRBV10-3
clone size: .
J gene: TRBJ2-1
D gene: .
CDR3 DNA: TGTGCCACACCGCCGGGGTACGACAATGAGCAGTTCTTC
CDR3 protein: CATPPGYDNEQFF

V gene: TRBV9
clone size: .
J gene: TRBJ1-2
D gene: TRBD1
CDR3 DNA: TGTGCCAGCAGCCCCTCGACAGGGTTCGACTATGGCTACACCTTC
CDR3 protein: CASSPSTGFDYGYTF

V gene: TRBV5-5
clone size: .
J gene: TRBJ2-7
D gene: .
CDR3 DNA: TGTGCCAGCAGCTTGCGCGGACAGACCTACGAGCAGTACTTC
CDR3 protein: CASSLRGQTYEQYF

V gene: TRBV6-5
clone size: .
J gene: TRBJ1-5
D gene: .
CDR3 DNA: TGTGCCAGCGGTATTGGGCTGAATAGCAATCAGCCCCAGCATTTT
CDR3 protein: CASGIGLNSNQPQHF

V gene: TRBV7-9
clone size: once
J gene: TRBJ2-7
D gene: TRBD2
CDR3 DNA: TGTGCCAGCAGCAGTAGCGGGGGGACCTACGAGCAGTACTTC
CDR3 protein: CASSSSGGTYEQYF

V gene: TRBV6-1
clone size: .
J gene: TRBJ1-1
D gene: TRBD1
CDR3 DNA: TGTGCCACCAGATGGACAGGGTTAGCTTTCTTT
CDR3 protein: CATRWTGLAFF

V gene: TRBV6-1
clone size: .
J gene: TRBJ2-7
D gene: TRBD1
CDR3 DNA: TGTGCCAGCAGTGGCCGGGACAGGCTCACTTCCTACGAGCAGTACTTC
CDR3 protein: CASSGRDRLTSYEQYF

V gene: TRBV27
clone size: .
J gene: TRBJ2-7
D gene: TRBD2
CDR3 DNA: TGTGCCAGCGGTCTAGCGGGTCTCTCCTACGAGCAGTACTTC
CDR3 protein: CASGLAGLSYEQYF

V gene: TRBV29-1
clone size: .
J gene: TRBJ2-1
D gene: .
CDR3 DNA: TGCAGCCCCCACGTGGGGGATGAGCAGTTCTTC
CDR3 protein: CSPHVGDEQFF

V gene: TRBV11-1
clone size: .
J gene: TRBJ2-7
D gene: .
CDR3 DNA: TGTGCCAGCAGCTCGGGACGGATCTACGAGCAGTACTTC
CDR3 protein: CASSSGRIYEQYF

V gene: TRBV27
clone size: .
J gene: TRBJ2-1
D gene: .
CDR3 DNA: TGTGCCAGCAGCCCCGGGAGTTACTCCTACAATGAGCAGTTCTTC
CDR3 protein: CASSPGSYSYNEQFF

V gene: TRBV28
clone size: .
J gene: TRBJ2-7
D gene: .
CDR3 DNA: TGTGCCAGCAGTTTTCGGTCTAACCCCTACGAGCAGTACTTC
CDR3 protein: CASSFRSNPYEQYF

V gene: TRBV28
clone size: .
J gene: TRBJ2-3
D gene: .
CDR3 DNA: TGTGCCAGCAGGGTGGGGTCCGCAGATACGCAGTATTTT
CDR3 protein: CASRVGSADTQYF